The 25 T cell receptor beta chains given below trace back to one sample, sequenced in a study of blood T cell repertoires in COVID-19. Produced via immunoSEQ multiplex PCR; TCRdb's table is partial and in-frame only. The sample shows around 140,000 clones, about four fifths of them seen only once. Sample: peripheral blood. The receptor source for this set is a human donor in a cohort sampled during active COVID-19.

Only one count was recorded for this clone. The gene calls are TRBV5-1 and TRBJ1-1; no clear D gene. The germline V and J ends were trimmed by 4 bases and 1 base, with 11 bases remaining between them. Germline-derived CDR1 and CDR2 are SGHRS and YFSETQ. This CDR3 comprises 14 residues. CDR3 residues: CASSLSRPNTEAFF. Written as DNA, the CDR3 is TGCGCCAGCAGCCTCTCCAGGCCGAACACTGAAGCTTTCTTT. Based on the CDR3 plus reference TRBV5-1 and TRBJ1-1, the full variable domain is KAGVTQTPRYLIKTRGQQVTLSCSPISGHRSVSWYQQTPGQGLQFLFEYFSETQRNKGNFPGRFSGRQFSNSRSEMNVSTLELGDSALYLCASSLSRPNTEAFFGQGTRLTVV.

The genes are TRBV4-3 and TRBJ2-2, with 7 bases lining up with TRBD1. This CDR3 comprises 16 residues. Germline CDR1 and CDR2: LGHNA and YSLEER. V shed 4 bases and J 6 bases; nucleotides not matched to a gene: 11. The DNA of the CDR3 is TGCGCCAGCAGCCCCGAAGGTCAGGGGGTTCCCGGGGAGCTGTTTTTT. This encodes CASSPEGQGVPGELFF.

This sequence joins TRBV28 and TRBJ2-6; tentative D call: TRBD2 (5 bases). This CDR3 has 18 amino acids. V was shortened by 0 bases and J by 1 base, with 13 bases between the two germline ends. In germline, CDR1 is MDHEN, CDR2 SYDVKM. The CDR3 DNA reads TGTGCCAGCAGTTTATGGGGATCCGAGGGATCTGGGGCCAACGTCCTGACTTTC. Protein product: CASSLWGSEGSGANVLTF.

This clone was counted a few times. V usage is TRBV7-9 and J usage is TRBJ2-7; TRBD2 matches at 10 bases. J gave up 2 bases and V 6 bases, and 4 bases lay outside the gene matches. The V gene's germline CDR1 is SEHNR and CDR2 FQNEAQ (reference sequence). CDR3 length equals 14 residues. The CDR3 DNA follows: TGTGCCAGCAGTCTAGCGGGGGCAACCTACGAGCAGTACTTC. As protein: CASSLAGATYEQYF. The variable domain in full, with the rest retrieved from reference TRBV7-9 and TRBJ2-7, is DTGVSQNPRHKITKRGQNVTFRCDPISEHNRLYWYRQTLGQGPEFLTYFQNEAQLEKSRLLSDRFSAERPKGSFSTLEIQRTEQGDSAMYLCASSLAGATYEQYFGPGTRLTVT.

Written as DNA, the CDR3 is TGCAGCGTCCAAACTAGCGGGAGAGGGTACGAGCAGTACTTC. Its protein is CSVQTSGRGYEQYF. V gene TRBV29-1 combines with J gene TRBJ2-7, with 11 nucleotides matching TRBD2. Per germline, CDR1 SQVTM and CDR2 ANQGSEA. Losses at the gene ends were 6 bases for V and 4 bases for J; bases not matched to a gene: 8. This CDR3 region has 14 residues.

The chain combines TRBV19 with TRBJ2-5, with 8 nucleotides matching TRBD2. The J segment lost 5 bases and the V segment lost 5 bases, leaving 10 bases of the junction unmatched. The germline V gene has CDR1 LNHDA and CDR2 SQIVND (reference sequence). This CDR3 comprises 15 residues. The CDR3 DNA reads TGTGCCAGTAGTTGGCAAGCGGGAGAGGGGGAGACCCAGTACTTC. This codes for CASSWQAGEGETQYF. Using reference TRBV19 and TRBJ2-5 for the parts outside the CDR3, the full variable domain is DGGITQSPKYLFRKEGQNVTLSCEQNLNHDAMYWYRQDPGQGLRLIYYSQIVNDFQKGDIAEGYSVSREKKESFPLTVTSAQKNPTAFYLCASSWQAGEGETQYFGPGTRLLVL.

This chain uses TRBV28 with TRBJ1-4; D is possibly TRBD1 (5 bases). Germline values: CDR1 MDHEN, CDR2 SYDVKM. V shed 3 bases and J shed 7 bases, with 12 bases lying between them. The CDR3 length is 14 residues. The CDR3 region has the DNA TGTGCCAGCAGTTTTATGGGGCAGCCTGAAAAACTGTTTTTT. It is translated as CASSFMGQPEKLFF.

V is TRBV18 and J is TRBJ2-5; D is perhaps TRBD2 (6 bases). V dropped 3 bases and J dropped 4 bases, with 9 bases sitting between them. This CDR3 has 13 amino acids. From germline, CDR1 is KGHSH and CDR2 LQKENI. The CDR3 nucleotides are TGTGCCAGCTCACCCGTGGGGGGAGAGACCCAGTACTTC. Its protein is CASSPVGGETQYF.

The chain combines TRBV7-2 with TRBJ2-1; the match to TRBD2 covers 7 bases. The CDR3 length is 15 residues. Unmatched junction bases numbered 8, after V lost 5 bases and J lost 4 bases. Germline V gene lookup returns CDR1 SGHTA and CDR2 FQGNSA. In nucleotides, the CDR3 is TGTGCCAGCAGCCCGAATGGGGGGGGGTACAATGAGCAGTTCTTC. This codes for CASSPNGGGYNEQFF.

In this sample, this clone turned up once. The chain combines TRBV15 with TRBJ2-1; the match to TRBD1 covers 9 bases. Germline lookup yields CDR1 LNHNV and CDR2 YYDKDF (reference sequence). CDR3 length: 15 residues. V shed 4 bases and J 11 bases; nucleotides not matched to a gene: 12. CDR3 sequence: CATSNSGQGPIKQFF. The CDR3 DNA is TGTGCCACCAGCAATTCGGGACAGGGCCCAATTAAGCAGTTCTTC.

The chain recombines TRBV7-7 with TRBJ2-7; D perhaps matches TRBD1 (5 bases). The CDR3 has 13 residues. Germline CDR1 reads SSHAT; CDR2 reads FNYEAQ (reference sequence). Trimming shortened V by 1 base and J by 3 bases, and 7 bases separated the two germline ends. In DNA form, the CDR3 reads TGTGCCAGCAGCTTAGGACAGAACTACGAGCAGTACTTC. This translates into CASSLGQNYEQYF. The full variable domain, rest sourced from reference TRBV7-7 and TRBJ2-7, is GAGVSQSPRYKVTKRGQDVTLRCDPISSHATLYWYQQALGQGPEFLTYFNYEAQPDKSGLPSDRFSAERPEGSISTLTIQRTEQRDSAMYRCASSLGQNYEQYFGPGTRLTVT.

The chain uses TRBV7-2 and TRBJ2-7, with 7 bases matching TRBD1. After removal of 1 base from V and 2 bases from J, the junction contained 5 bases not matched to a gene. This CDR3 spans 15 amino acids. Germline CDR1 and CDR2: SGHTA and FQGNSA. CDR3 coding DNA: TGTGCCAGCAGCTTAGGTCAGGGACAGCCCTACGAGCAGTACTTC. This translates into CASSLGQGQPYEQYF.

The sample holds a few counts of this clone. The chain carries TRBV27 and TRBJ2-1, with D perhaps TRBD2 (6 bases). The CDR3 covers 15 residues. The V end lost 5 bases, the J end lost 2 bases, and 13 bases lay between the germline ends. CDR1 MNHEY and CDR2 SMNVEV come from the germline V gene (reference sequence). The DNA for the CDR3 is TGTGCCAGCAGTCCAACGCGGGACCCCTACAATGAGCAGTTCTTC. It yields the protein CASSPTRDPYNEQFF.

The chain recombines TRBV3-1 (or the pseudogene TRBV3-2) with TRBJ2-7; 8 bases are a match to TRBD1. CDR3 length equals 14 residues. CDR1 and CDR2 from the germline V gene are LGHDT and YNNKEL (reference sequence). V gave up 1 base and J gave up 7 bases; unmatched junction bases: 6. This chain's CDR3 is CASSQGVTGAEQYF. CDR3 sequence (DNA): TGTGCCAGCAGCCAAGGTGTGACAGGGGCTGAGCAGTACTTC.

The chain joins TRBV28 to TRBJ1-3, with D perhaps TRBD1 (6 bases). Deletions cut 5 bases from V and 0 bases from J, with 14 bases between. The CDR3 contains 16 residues. CDR1 MDHEN and CDR2 SYDVKM come from the germline V gene. CDR3 region: CASSPLTGFSGNTIYF. The CDR3 DNA reads TGTGCCAGCAGTCCGCTGACAGGATTCTCTGGAAACACCATATATTTT. Drawing the rest from reference TRBV28 and TRBJ1-3, the complete variable domain is DVKVTQSSRYLVKRTGEKVFLECVQDMDHENMFWYRQDPGLGLRLIYFSYDVKMKEKGDIPEGYSVSREKKERFSLILESASTNQTSMYLCASSPLTGFSGNTIYFGEGSWLTVV.

This chain links TRBV4-2 with TRBJ2-7; TRBD2 is a possible D gene (6 bases). Germline V lookup: CDR1 LGHNA, CDR2 YNFKEQ. Trimming cost V 3 bases and J 0 bases, with 9 bases left between them. The CDR3 is 14 amino acids. The CDR3 nucleotides are TGTGCCAGCAGCCAGGACTATTCCTCCTACGAGCAGTACTTC. It codes for CASSQDYSSYEQYF.

The count of this clone is one. The V call is TRBV27, the J call TRBJ2-2; tentatively, D is TRBD2 (5 bases). Germline loops: CDR1 MNHEY, CDR2 SMNVEV (reference sequence). Trimming took 6 bases from V and 1 from J, leaving 9 bases between them. This CDR3 spans 14 amino acids. CDR3 DNA sequence: TGTGCCAGCAGAATAGCGCGGAACACCGGGGAGCTGTTTTTT. This codes for CASRIARNTGELFF.

The J gene is TRBJ1-6, the V gene TRBV19; 7 bases match TRBD1. This CDR3 spans 17 amino acids. Losses at the gene ends were 5 bases for V and 1 base for J; bases not matched to a gene: 8. From germline, CDR1 is LNHDA and CDR2 SQIVND (reference sequence). CDR3 protein: CASSRRTGGSYNSPLHF. The DNA for the CDR3 is TGTGCCAGTAGTCGTAGGACAGGAGGATCCTATAATTCACCCCTCCACTTT.

This clone was detected once. DNA for the CDR3: TGCGCCAGCAGTCAACCATACTTTCTCGAAGGACCGCTCAAACAGGGGGGTTCACCCCTCCACTTT. This sequence encodes CASSQPYFLEGPLKQGGSPLHF. V and J are TRBV23-1 and TRBJ1-6; 8 bases fit TRBD1. TRBV23-1 has ORF status, its function being uncertain. After removal of 2 bases from V and 9 bases from J, the junction contained 27 bases not matched to a gene. The CDR3 extends over 22 amino acids.

V is TRBV7-2 and J is TRBJ2-5, with D tentatively TRBD2 (7 bases). The CDR3 sequence is 19 residues long. V shed 1 base and J shed 5 bases, with 26 bases lying between them. Germline CDR1 SGHTA, CDR2 FQGNSA. DNA of the CDR3: TGTGCCAGCAGCTTAGTGGGGGGGCCACTACGGAGTGAGATCGAGACCCAGTACTTC. As protein: CASSLVGGPLRSEIETQYF.

V gene TRBV7-6 combines with J gene TRBJ1-4; 12 bases agree with TRBD1. This CDR3 contains 18 residues. The V gene end was trimmed by 6 bases and the J gene end by 7 bases; junction bases not matched to a gene: 15. Germline CDR1 and CDR2: SGHVS and FNYEAQ. Here the CDR3 DNA reads TGTGCCAGCAGTCATCTCGGAGGGACAGGGGGCTCTGGTGAAAAACTGTTTTTT. It yields the protein CASSHLGGTGGSGEKLFF.

CDR3 sequence: CASSISGSSGANVLTF. The CDR3 region has the DNA TGTGCCAGCTCAATTAGCGGGAGCTCTGGGGCCAACGTCCTGACTTTC. The chain recombines TRBV19 with TRBJ2-6; 9 bases are shared with TRBD2. V was pared by 9 bases and J by 0 bases, with 6 bases of the junction left unmatched. CDR3 length equals 16 residues. Looked up from germline, CDR1 is LNHDA and CDR2 is SQIVND (reference sequence).

This clone was detected a few times. The rearrangement uses TRBV19 and TRBJ1-1; D might be TRBD1 (5 bases). V lost 6 bases to trimming and J lost 0 bases, with 14 bases between them. Germline assignment: CDR1 LNHDA and CDR2 SQIVND (reference sequence). This CDR3 contains 15 residues. CDR3 in DNA: TGTGCCAGTAGGACTTCAGGGCGCATGAACACTGAAGCTTTCTTT. This gives the protein CASRTSGRMNTEAFF.

The chain links TRBV3-1 (or the pseudogene TRBV3-2) to TRBJ2-1; possibly TRBD1 for D (6 bases). Germline lookup yields CDR1 LGHDT and CDR2 YNNKEL (reference sequence). This CDR3 has 14 residues. The V end was cut by 4 bases, the J end by 4 bases, with 11 bases between. The CDR3 spells CASSLPGQYNEQFF. CDR3 DNA sequence: TGTGCCAGCAGCCTACCCGGACAGTACAATGAGCAGTTCTTC.

This sequence joins TRBV13 and TRBJ1-2; TRBD1 is a possible D gene (6 bases). Germline V gives CDR1 PRHDT, CDR2 FYEKMQ (reference sequence). The CDR3 has 14 residues. The V and J ends lost 1 base and 3 bases respectively, with 9 bases between them. CDR3 in DNA: TGTGCCAGCAGCTTAGAGGGGGGGGACTATGGCTACACCTTC. It translates to CASSLEGGDYGYTF.